This record covers a single T cell receptor beta chain. The CDR3 loop spans 17 amino acids. CDR1 LGHNA and CDR2 YNFKEQ come from the germline V gene. V shed 0 bases and J 7 bases; nucleotides not matched to a gene: 11. This specimen belongs to a study of T cell changes during pregnancy in multiple sclerosis. Sequenced by immunoSEQ multiplex PCR; TCRdb stores in-frame clones only, minus some. The sample shows 26,000 or so clones, roughly nine tenths of them seen only once. The gene calls are TRBV4-2 and TRBJ2-2, with 7 nucleotides matching TRBD2. This clonotype was sampled from a female donor with multiple sclerosis, enrolled in a pregnancy study. The sample here was CD8+ T cells from peripheral blood mononuclear cells, taken in the second trimester of pregnancy. DNA for the CDR3: TGTGCCAGCAGCCAAGATCTAGAGGGAGGGCCGGGCGGGGAGCTGTTTTTT. Translating it yields CASSQDLEGGPGGELFF.